The rows below give T cell receptor beta chains drawn from one sample of a study of blood T cell repertoires in COVID-19. Sequencing used immunoSEQ multiplex PCR; TCRdb keeps in-frame clones, though not all of them. The sample has more than 15,000 clones, over 65% seen once; the top ten hold roughly 22%. The source material was peripheral blood. The source is a man aged 55 to 69 with active or convalescent COVID-19. The CDR3 runs from the conserved cysteine through the conserved F or W. The D gene is left open where the match is weak. Clone size is stated in some rows and not others, as once, few, many or a class when expanded.

D gene	V gene	J gene	clone size	CDR3 protein	CDR3 DNA
-	TRBV10-3	TRBJ1-1	few	CAISESGVTNPEAFF	TGTGCCATCAGTGAGTCGGGCGTGACGAATCCTGAAGCTTTCTTT
-	TRBV29-1	TRBJ2-3	-	CSVEEGKGADTQYF	TGCAGCGTTGAAGAGGGAAAGGGGGCAGATACGCAGTATTTT
TRBD2	TRBV19	TRBJ2-5	-	CASSSSGGAAETQYF	TGTGCCAGTAGTAGTAGCGGGGGGGCGGCAGAGACCCAGTACTTC
-	TRBV5-6	TRBJ1-2	-	CASSYNYGYTF	TGTGCCAGCAGTTATAACTATGGCTACACCTTC
TRBD1	TRBV7-2	TRBJ1-3	-	CASSLVPGQTIYF	TGTGCCAGCAGCTTAGTTCCGGGACAGACCATATATTTT
TRBD1	TRBV7-2	TRBJ1-3	-	CASSPTGSPGNTIYF	TGTGCCAGCAGCCCGACAGGGTCGCCTGGAAACACCATATATTTT
-	TRBV6-5	TRBJ1-1	-	CASQPRTGGVSEAFF	TGTGCCAGCCAGCCCCGGACTGGAGGGGTTTCTGAAGCTTTCTTT
-	TRBV7-3	TRBJ1-2	-	CASSLIPITRGDYYGYTF	TGTGCCAGCAGCTTAATCCCCATAACAAGAGGGGACTACTATGGCTACACCTTC
-	TRBV4-1	TRBJ1-1	-	CASSQDRSDTEAFF	TGCGCCAGCAGCCAAGACAGATCCGACACTGAAGCTTTCTTT
TRBD1	TRBV5-6	TRBJ1-3	-	CASSPGQGTGNTIYF	TGTGCCAGCAGCCCCGGACAGGGGACTGGAAACACCATATATTTT
-	TRBV6-4	TRBJ2-3	few	CASSASASTDTQYF	TGTGCCAGCAGTGCTAGCGCTAGCACAGATACGCAGTATTTT
TRBD1	TRBV10-3	TRBJ1-3	-	CAISEVPGQGGSSGNTIYF	TGTGCCATCAGTGAGGTCCCGGGACAGGGGGGGAGCTCTGGAAACACCATATATTTT
TRBD1	TRBV29-1	TRBJ1-2	-	CSVDPGDRGSLLHGYTF	TGCAGCGTTGACCCCGGAGACAGGGGAAGCTTACTACATGGCTACACCTTC
TRBD2	TRBV19	TRBJ2-1	once	CASSIREGMNEQFF	TGTGCCAGTAGTATACGGGAGGGTATGAATGAGCAGTTCTTC
-	TRBV7-9	TRBJ1-2	-	CASSKGTGDRGYTF	TGTGCCAGCAGCAAGGGGACGGGGGATCGTGGCTACACCTTC
TRBD1	TRBV6-5	TRBJ2-3	-	CASSFLGQDSDTQYF	TGTGCCAGCAGTTTCCTGGGACAGGATAGCGATACGCAGTATTTT
TRBD2	TRBV9	TRBJ2-1	-	CASSVEAGGGEQFF	TGTGCCAGCAGCGTAGAGGCGGGAGGGGGAGAGCAGTTCTTC
-	TRBV28	TRBJ1-2	-	CASSTNGQFYGYTF	TGTGCCAGCAGTACCAACGGACAGTTCTATGGCTACACCTTC
TRBD2	TRBV13	TRBJ2-7	-	CASTQRNSGISYEQYF	TGTGCCAGCACCCAGAGGAATAGCGGGATATCCTACGAGCAGTACTTC
TRBD2	TRBV30	TRBJ2-3	-	CAWSDLRTSGSVDTQYF	TGTGCCTGGAGTGACCTGCGGACTAGCGGGAGTGTTGATACGCAGTATTTT
TRBD2	TRBV11-3	TRBJ2-3	-	CASSDPGLAGVTQYF	TGTGCCAGCAGCGACCCTGGACTAGCGGGTGTTACGCAGTATTTT
-	TRBV28	TRBJ1-5	-	CASSLRGRHQPQHF	TGTGCCAGCAGTTTGCGAGGGCGCCATCAGCCCCAGCATTTT
-	TRBV3-1/TRBV3-2	TRBJ2-7	-	CASSQKAGEQYF	TGTGCCAGCAGCCAAAAAGCTGGCGAGCAGTACTTC
-	TRBV4-2	TRBJ1-5	-	CASSPGAQRQGQPQHF	TGTGCCAGCAGCCCTGGGGCCCAGAGGCAGGGTCAGCCCCAGCATTTT
TRBD2	TRBV2	TRBJ2-3	-	CASSPSGGEQYF	TGTGCCAGCAGTCCTAGCGGGGGGGAGCAGTATTTT
TRBD1	TRBV18	TRBJ2-3	-	CASSPTGSGADTQYF	TGTGCCAGCTCACCGACAGGGTCTGGGGCAGATACGCAGTATTTT
-	TRBV19	TRBJ1-1	-	CASSIHSPQGGEAFF	TGTGCCAGTAGTATCCACTCGCCACAGGGTGGTGAAGCTTTCTTT
TRBD2	TRBV5-6	TRBJ2-2	once	CASSFLAGGNTGELFF	TGTGCCAGCAGCTTTTTAGCGGGAGGGAACACCGGGGAGCTGTTTTTT
-	TRBV11-3	TRBJ2-7	-	CASKGLGPYEQYF	TGTGCCAGCAAAGGTCTGGGGCCCTACGAGCAGTACTTC
-	TRBV7-2	TRBJ2-1	-	CASGEAPGGNEQFF	TGTGCCAGCGGGGAGGCCCCTGGGGGCAATGAGCAGTTCTTC
TRBD1	TRBV7-6	TRBJ1-3	-	CASSPEDRRPGNTIYF	TGTGCCAGCAGCCCCGAGGACAGGAGACCTGGAAACACCATATATTTT
-	TRBV10-3	TRBJ2-1	-	CAIRYSDLYNEQFF	TGTGCCATCAGGTACAGTGATTTATACAATGAGCAGTTCTTC
-	TRBV6-6	TRBJ2-3	-	CASSLTSTDTQYF	TGTGCCAGCAGTTTGACTAGCACAGATACGCAGTATTTT
TRBD1	TRBV29-1	TRBJ2-6	-	CSVLKTDRPNSGANVLTF	TGCAGCGTCCTAAAAACGGACAGGCCCAACTCTGGGGCCAACGTCCTGACTTTC
-	TRBV19	TRBJ2-5	-	CASRGGGARETQYF	TGTGCCAGTAGGGGAGGGGGGGCGCGAGAGACCCAGTACTTC
TRBD1	TRBV24-1	TRBJ2-7	few	CATGQGGEQYF	TGTGCCACCGGACAGGGAGGCGAGCAGTACTTC
TRBD1	TRBV5-8	TRBJ1-1	-	CASSLTGDTEAFF	TGTGCCAGCAGCTTGACAGGGGACACTGAAGCTTTCTTT
-	TRBV19	TRBJ2-1	-	CASRGLADEQFF	TGTGCCAGTAGGGGTTTAGCCGATGAGCAGTTCTTC
-	TRBV9	TRBJ2-7	once	CASSVEGGSYEQYF	TGTGCCAGCAGCGTAGAAGGAGGGTCCTACGAGCAGTACTTC
TRBD1	TRBV5-1	TRBJ2-7	once	CASSLKPTGGLLSYEQYF	TGCGCCAGCAGCTTGAAACCCACAGGGGGCCTACTCTCCTACGAGCAGTACTTC
-	TRBV14	TRBJ2-5	-	CASSPMAWSETQYF	TGTGCCAGCAGCCCCATGGCTTGGTCGGAGACCCAGTACTTC
TRBD1	TRBV7-3	TRBJ2-7	-	CASSRDRDHEQYF	TGTGCCAGCAGCCGGGACAGGGACCATGAGCAGTACTTC
-	TRBV10-3	TRBJ1-3	once	CAIGDGSTAGNTIYF	TGTGCCATAGGAGACGGGTCGACGGCTGGAAACACCATATATTTT
-	TRBV5-1	TRBJ2-2	medium-sized	CASSPRRGNTGELFF	TGCGCCAGCAGCCCCCGACGGGGGAACACCGGGGAGCTGTTTTTT
-	TRBV5-1	TRBJ1-1	few	CASSLVRGRSFF	TGCGCCAGCAGCTTGGTTCGGGGGAGGTCTTTCTTT
TRBD1	TRBV11-2	TRBJ1-6	-	CASSIGTGGNSPLHF	TGTGCCAGCAGCATTGGGACAGGGGGTAATTCACCCCTCCACTTT
TRBD1	TRBV19	TRBJ2-7	-	CASSGLLTGGPGEQYF	TGTGCCAGTAGTGGCCTCTTGACAGGGGGTCCGGGAGAGCAGTACTTC
-	TRBV4-1	TRBJ2-1	-	CASSQESAASSYNEQFF	TGCGCCAGCAGCCAGGAATCAGCGGCCAGCTCCTACAATGAGCAGTTCTTC
TRBD2	TRBV19	TRBJ2-3	few	CASNLAGLPTDTQYF	TGTGCCAGTAATCTAGCGGGACTACCCACAGATACGCAGTATTTT